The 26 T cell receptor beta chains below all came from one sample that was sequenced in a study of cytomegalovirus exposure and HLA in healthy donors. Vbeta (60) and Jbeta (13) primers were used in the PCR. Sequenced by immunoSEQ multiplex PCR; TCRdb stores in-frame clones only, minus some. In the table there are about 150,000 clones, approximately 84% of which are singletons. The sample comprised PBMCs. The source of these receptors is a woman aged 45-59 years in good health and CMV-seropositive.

This chain's CDR3 is CASSVQGANTEAFF. The CDR3 bases are TGTGCCAGCAGCGTACAGGGGGCGAACACTGAAGCTTTCTTT. The J gene is TRBJ1-1, the V gene TRBV9, with 8 bases lining up with TRBD1. The CDR3 spans 14 residues. After removal of 1 base from V and 1 base from J, the junction contained 0 bases not matched to a gene. Per germline, CDR1 SGDLS and CDR2 YYNGEE.

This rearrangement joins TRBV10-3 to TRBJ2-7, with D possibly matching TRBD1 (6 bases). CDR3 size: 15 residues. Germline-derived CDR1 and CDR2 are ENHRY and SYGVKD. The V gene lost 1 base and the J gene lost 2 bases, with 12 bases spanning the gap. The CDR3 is CAISEYKGDPYEQYF. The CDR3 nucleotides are TGTGCCATCAGTGAGTACAAGGGGGACCCCTACGAGCAGTACTTC.

Here the CDR3 reads CASSIRGPGNTIYF. The CDR3 nucleotides read TGTGCCAGTAGTATTCGTGGGCCTGGAAACACCATATATTTT. This chain uses TRBV19 with TRBJ1-3; no definite D call. The CDR3 runs 14 residues. Germline V gene sequence: CDR1 LNHDA, CDR2 SQIVND (reference sequence). V dropped 3 bases and J dropped 2 bases, with 8 bases sitting between them.

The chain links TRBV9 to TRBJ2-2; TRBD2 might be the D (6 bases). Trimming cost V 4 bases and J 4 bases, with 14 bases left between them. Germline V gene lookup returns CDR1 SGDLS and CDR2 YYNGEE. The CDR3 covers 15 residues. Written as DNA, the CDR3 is TGTGCCAGCAGCCCGAGGCCGGAGGGCACCGGGGAGCTGTTTTTT. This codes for CASSPRPEGTGELFF.

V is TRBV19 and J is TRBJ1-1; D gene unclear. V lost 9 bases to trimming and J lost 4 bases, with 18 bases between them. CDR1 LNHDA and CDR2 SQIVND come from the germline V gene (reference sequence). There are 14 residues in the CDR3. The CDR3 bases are TGTGCCAGCTTGGCCGCTGGAGGAAGCACTGAAGCTTTCTTT. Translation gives CASLAAGGSTEAFF. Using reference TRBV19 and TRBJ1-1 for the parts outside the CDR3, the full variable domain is DGGITQSPKYLFRKEGQNVTLSCEQNLNHDAMYWYRQDPGQGLRLIYYSQIVNDFQKGDIAEGYSVSREKKESFPLTVTSAQKNPTAFYLCASLAAGGSTEAFFGQGTRLTVV.

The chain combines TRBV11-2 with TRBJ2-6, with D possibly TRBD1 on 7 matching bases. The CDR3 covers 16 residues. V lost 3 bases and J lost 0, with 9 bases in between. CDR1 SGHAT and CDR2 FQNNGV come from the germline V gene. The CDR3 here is CASSFRGASGANVLTF. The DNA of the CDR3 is TGTGCCAGCAGCTTCAGGGGGGCCTCTGGGGCCAACGTCCTGACTTTC.

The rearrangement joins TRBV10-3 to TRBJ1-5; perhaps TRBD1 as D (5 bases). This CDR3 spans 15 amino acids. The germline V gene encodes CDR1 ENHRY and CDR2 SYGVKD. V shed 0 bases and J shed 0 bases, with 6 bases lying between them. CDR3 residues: CAISESRGSNQPQHF. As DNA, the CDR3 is TGTGCCATCAGTGAGTCAAGGGGTAGCAATCAGCCCCAGCATTTT.

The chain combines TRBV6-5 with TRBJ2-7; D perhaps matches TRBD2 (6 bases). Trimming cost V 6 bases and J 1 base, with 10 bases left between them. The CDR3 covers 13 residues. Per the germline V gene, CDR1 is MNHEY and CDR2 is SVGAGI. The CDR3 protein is CASRVADSYEQYF. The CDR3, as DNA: TGTGCCAGCAGGGTAGCGGATTCCTACGAGCAGTACTTC.

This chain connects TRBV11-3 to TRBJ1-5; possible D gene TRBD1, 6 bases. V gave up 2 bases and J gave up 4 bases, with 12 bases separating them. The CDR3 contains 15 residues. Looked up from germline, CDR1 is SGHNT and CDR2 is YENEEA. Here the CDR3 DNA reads TGTGCCAGCAGCTTACACAGGGAACTGAATCAGCCCCAGCATTTT. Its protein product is CASSLHRELNQPQHF.

This chain's CDR3 is CAWNPGTDTQYF. DNA for the CDR3: TGTGCCTGGAACCCGGGCACAGATACGCAGTATTTT. V and J are TRBV30 and TRBJ2-3; D unclear. The CDR3 runs to 12 residues. V lost 4 bases, J lost 1 base, and 6 bases lay in between. The germline V gene encodes CDR1 GTSNPN and CDR2 SVGIG (reference sequence). The full variable domain, completed using reference TRBV30 and TRBJ2-3, is SQTIHQWPATLVQPVGSPLSLECTVEGTSNPNLYWYRQAAGRGLQLLFYSVGIGQISSEVPQNLSASRPQDRQFILSSKKLLLSDSGFYLCAWNPGTDTQYFGPGTRLTVL.

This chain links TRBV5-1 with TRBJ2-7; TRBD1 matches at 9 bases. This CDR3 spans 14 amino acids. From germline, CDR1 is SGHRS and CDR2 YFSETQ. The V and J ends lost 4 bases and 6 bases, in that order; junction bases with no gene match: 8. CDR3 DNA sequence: TGCGCCAGCAGCCACCGGGACAGGGATGTCGAGCAGTACTTC. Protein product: CASSHRDRDVEQYF. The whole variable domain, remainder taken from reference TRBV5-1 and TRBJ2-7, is KAGVTQTPRYLIKTRGQQVTLSCSPISGHRSVSWYQQTPGQGLQFLFEYFSETQRNKGNFPGRFSGRQFSNSRSEMNVSTLELGDSALYLCASSHRDRDVEQYFGPGTRLTVT.

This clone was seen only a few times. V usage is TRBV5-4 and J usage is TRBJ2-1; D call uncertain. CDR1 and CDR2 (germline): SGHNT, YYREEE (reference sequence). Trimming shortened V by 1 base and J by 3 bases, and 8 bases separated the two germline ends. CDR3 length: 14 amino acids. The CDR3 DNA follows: TGTGCCAGCAGCTTGATGAACGGCTACAATGAGCAGTTCTTC. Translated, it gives CASSLMNGYNEQFF.

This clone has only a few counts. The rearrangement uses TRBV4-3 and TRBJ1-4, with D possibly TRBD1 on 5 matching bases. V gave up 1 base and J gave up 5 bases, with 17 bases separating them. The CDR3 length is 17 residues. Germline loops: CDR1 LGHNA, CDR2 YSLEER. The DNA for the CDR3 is TGCGCCAGCAGCCAAGCCTACAGGTCCGACTTCAATGAAAAACTGTTTTTT. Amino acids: CASSQAYRSDFNEKLFF.

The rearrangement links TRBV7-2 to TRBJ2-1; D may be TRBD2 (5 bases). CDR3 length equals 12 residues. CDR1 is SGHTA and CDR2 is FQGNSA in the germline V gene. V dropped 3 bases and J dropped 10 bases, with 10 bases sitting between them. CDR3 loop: CASSFGREEQFF. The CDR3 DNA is TGTGCCAGCAGCTTTGGACGGGAAGAGCAGTTCTTC.

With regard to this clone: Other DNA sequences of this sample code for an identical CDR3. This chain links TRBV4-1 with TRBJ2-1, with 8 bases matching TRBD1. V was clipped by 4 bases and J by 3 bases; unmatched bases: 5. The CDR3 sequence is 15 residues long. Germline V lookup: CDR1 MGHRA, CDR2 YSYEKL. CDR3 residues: CASSPTGVRYNEQFF. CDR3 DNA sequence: TGCGCCAGCAGCCCGACAGGGGTACGCTACAATGAGCAGTTCTTC.

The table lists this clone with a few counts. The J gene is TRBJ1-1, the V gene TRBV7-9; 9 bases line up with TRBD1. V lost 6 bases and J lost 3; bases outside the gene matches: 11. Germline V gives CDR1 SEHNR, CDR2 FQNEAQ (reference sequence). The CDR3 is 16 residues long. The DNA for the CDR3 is TGTGCCAGCAGAAGGGGGACAGGGTTTAGCGACACTGAAGCTTTCTTT. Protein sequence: CASRRGTGFSDTEAFF.

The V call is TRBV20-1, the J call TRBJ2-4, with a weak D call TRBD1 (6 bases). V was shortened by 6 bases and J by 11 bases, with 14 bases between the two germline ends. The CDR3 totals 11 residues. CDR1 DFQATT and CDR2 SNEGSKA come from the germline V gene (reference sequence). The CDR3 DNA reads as TGCAGTGCCGGGACACAACGGGTTCAGTACTTC. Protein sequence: CSAGTQRVQYF.

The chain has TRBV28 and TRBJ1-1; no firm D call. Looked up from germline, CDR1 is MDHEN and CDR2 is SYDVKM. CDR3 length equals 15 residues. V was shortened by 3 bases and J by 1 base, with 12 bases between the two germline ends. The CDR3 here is CASSFRAPPNTEAFF. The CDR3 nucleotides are TGTGCCAGCAGTTTTAGAGCCCCCCCGAACACTGAAGCTTTCTTT.

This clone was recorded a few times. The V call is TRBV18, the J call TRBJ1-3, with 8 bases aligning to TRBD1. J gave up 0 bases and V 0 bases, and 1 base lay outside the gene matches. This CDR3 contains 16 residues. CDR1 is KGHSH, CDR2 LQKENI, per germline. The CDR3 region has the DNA TGTGCCAGCTCACCACCGGGACAGGCCTCTGGAAACACCATATATTTT. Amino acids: CASSPPGQASGNTIYF.

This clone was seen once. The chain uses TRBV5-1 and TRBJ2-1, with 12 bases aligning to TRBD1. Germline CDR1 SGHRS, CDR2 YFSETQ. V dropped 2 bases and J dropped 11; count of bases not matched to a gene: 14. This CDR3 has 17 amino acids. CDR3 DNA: TGCGCCAGCAGCTTCGGGACCGGGACAGGGGGCGCGGACCAGCAGTTCTTC. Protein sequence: CASSFGTGTGGADQQFF.

CDR3 sequence reads: CASKPQAATNEKLFF. CDR3 coding DNA: TGTGCCAGTAAGCCGCAGGCTGCAACTAATGAAAAACTGTTTTTT. The rearrangement uses TRBV19 and TRBJ1-4, with D unclear. The V gene's germline CDR1 is LNHDA and CDR2 SQIVND (reference sequence). The CDR3 is 15 amino acids. V lost 7 bases, J lost 0 bases, and 12 bases lay in between. Complete variable domain (other parts from reference TRBV19 and TRBJ1-4): DGGITQSPKYLFRKEGQNVTLSCEQNLNHDAMYWYRQDPGQGLRLIYYSQIVNDFQKGDIAEGYSVSREKKESFPLTVTSAQKNPTAFYLCASKPQAATNEKLFFGSGTQLSVL.

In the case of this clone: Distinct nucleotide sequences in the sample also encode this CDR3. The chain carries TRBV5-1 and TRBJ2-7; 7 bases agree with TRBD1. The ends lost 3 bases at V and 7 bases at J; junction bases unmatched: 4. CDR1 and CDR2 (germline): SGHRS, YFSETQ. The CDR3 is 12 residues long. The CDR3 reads CASSSGTVEQYF. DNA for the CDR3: TGCGCCAGCAGCTCGGGGACAGTTGAGCAGTACTTC.

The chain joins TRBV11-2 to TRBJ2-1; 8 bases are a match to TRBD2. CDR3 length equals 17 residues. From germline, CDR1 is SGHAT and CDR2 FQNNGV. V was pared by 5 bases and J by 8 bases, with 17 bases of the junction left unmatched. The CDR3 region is CASSQGLSGSNAHEQFF. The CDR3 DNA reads TGTGCCAGCAGCCAGGGGTTGAGCGGGAGTAACGCCCATGAGCAGTTCTTC. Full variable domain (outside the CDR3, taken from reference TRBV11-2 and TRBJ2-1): EAGVAQSPRYKIIEKRQSVAFWCNPISGHATLYWYQQILGQGPKLLIQFQNNGVVDDSQLPKDRFSAERLKGVDSTLKIQPAKLEDSAVYLCASSQGLSGSNAHEQFFGPGTRLTVL.

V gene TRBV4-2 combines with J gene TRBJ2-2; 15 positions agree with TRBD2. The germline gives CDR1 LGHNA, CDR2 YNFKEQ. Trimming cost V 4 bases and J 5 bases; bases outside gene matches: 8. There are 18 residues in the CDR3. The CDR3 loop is CASSPGLAGGSLTGELFF. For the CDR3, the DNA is TGTGCCAGCAGCCCGGGACTAGCGGGAGGTAGCCTTACCGGGGAGCTGTTTTTT.

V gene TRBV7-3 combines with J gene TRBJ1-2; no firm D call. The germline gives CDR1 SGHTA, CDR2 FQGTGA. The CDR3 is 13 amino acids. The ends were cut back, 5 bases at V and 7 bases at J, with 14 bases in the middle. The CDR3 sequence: CASSLYPEGGYTF. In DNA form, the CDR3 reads TGTGCCAGCAGCCTTTACCCCGAGGGTGGCTACACCTTC. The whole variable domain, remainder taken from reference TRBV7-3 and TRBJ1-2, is GAGVSQTPSNKVTEKGKYVELRCDPISGHTALYWYRQSLGQGPEFLIYFQGTGAADDSGLPNDRFFAVRPEGSVSTLKIQRTERGDSAVYLCASSLYPEGGYTFGSGTRLTVV.

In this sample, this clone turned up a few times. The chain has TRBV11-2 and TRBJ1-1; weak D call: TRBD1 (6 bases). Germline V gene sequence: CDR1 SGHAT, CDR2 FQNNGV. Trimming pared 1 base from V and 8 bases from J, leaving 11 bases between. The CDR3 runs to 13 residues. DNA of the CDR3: TGTGCCAGCAGCTTAGGACAGGTTAGAGAAGCTTTCTTT. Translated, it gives CASSLGQVREAFF. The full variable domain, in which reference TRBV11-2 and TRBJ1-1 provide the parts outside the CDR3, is EAGVAQSPRYKIIEKRQSVAFWCNPISGHATLYWYQQILGQGPKLLIQFQNNGVVDDSQLPKDRFSAERLKGVDSTLKIQPAKLEDSAVYLCASSLGQVREAFFGQGTRLTVV.